This paragraph reports one T cell receptor beta chain. Its cognate antigen is unknown. A much bigger clone sits one base away, suggesting this may be a read error. This sample was included in a study of immune heterogeneity within non-small cell lung tumors. Study information: The composition of the tumors was several squamous cell carcinomas, some 10 non-squamous carcinomas and 1 not otherwise specified. General study findings and limits: Individual patients had largely distinct high-frequency T-cell receptor beta clonotypes. Recurrence of identical dominant CDR3 beta clonotypes was observed across intrapatient tumor sites, concomitant with site-unique high-frequency clones.

Template input, which was bulk tumor genomic DNA, totaled 600 to 650 ng per sample. Several biopsies were spaced far apart within each primary tumor and obtained as surgery took place. Curative operations were performed on patients who had untreated, newly diagnosed non-small cell lung cancer. The study drew donors from newly diagnosed non-small cell lung cancer patients having surgery with curative intent. CDR3 of TCR beta was amplified by multiplex PCR that used 32 V and 13 J primers. MiXCR, run by TCRdb on the multiplex PCR reads, gives a single entry per CDR3 protein. The table records tens of thousands of distinct CDR3 sequences, about 25% of them present only once. This TCR came from a man between 40 and 49 years old with non-small cell lung cancer. The sample was lung tumor tissue.

The CDR3 protein is CSARWGGAGSYEQYF. In nucleotides, the CDR3 is TGCAGTGCTAGGTGGGGGGGAGCGGGCTCCTACGAGCAGTACTTC. V is TRBV20-1 and J is TRBJ2-7; TRBD2 agrees at 7 bases. The CDR3 runs 15 residues. Trimming took 3 bases from V and 0 from J; bases not matched to a gene: 8. The germline gives CDR1 DFQATT, CDR2 SNEGSKA (reference sequence).